These 29 T cell receptor beta chains were all obtained from the same sample, sequenced in a study of technical replicates of blood from a handful of donors. The assay was immunoSEQ multiplex PCR, and TCRdb's table has in-frame clones only and misses some. The data hold about 75,000 clones, with 91% observed a single time. The specimen was T cells isolated from PBMCs. The receptors were gathered from a human donor in good health. Some clones in this sample may be carry-over from other donors' samples.

Only one count was recorded for this clone. V usage is TRBV10-3 and J usage is TRBJ1-2, with 7 positions matching TRBD1. V lost 4 bases and J lost 0; bases outside the gene matches: 2. CDR1 and CDR2 (germline): ENHRY, SYGVKD. The CDR3 spans 14 residues. Here the CDR3 reads CAISATGTNYGYTF. The CDR3 DNA sequence: TGTGCCATCAGTGCGACAGGGACTAACTATGGCTACACCTTC.

The rearrangement joins TRBV29-1 to TRBJ2-3; 9 nucleotides line up with TRBD1. The junction had 6 bases not matched to a gene; V was cut back by 7 bases and J by 1 base. Germline V gives CDR1 SQVTM, CDR2 ANQGSEA. The CDR3 extends over 14 amino acids. This CDR3 reads CSAWTGVGTDTQYF. The CDR3 DNA is TGCAGCGCCTGGACAGGGGTTGGCACAGATACGCAGTATTTT.

V gene TRBV4-1 combines with J gene TRBJ2-5; D not certain. V was shortened by 1 base and J by 2 bases, with 8 bases between the two germline ends. From germline, CDR1 is MGHRA and CDR2 YSYEKL. The CDR3 has 14 amino acids. CDR3 DNA sequence: TGCGCCAGCAGCCAAGTAAGCCCGCAAGAGACCCAGTACTTC. It translates to CASSQVSPQETQYF.

This clone came up once. J is TRBJ1-5 and V is TRBV6-1, with D tentatively TRBD1 (6 bases). The CDR3 has 13 residues. V dropped 2 bases and J dropped 5 bases, with 7 bases sitting between them. The germline V gene has CDR1 MNHNS and CDR2 SASEGT. CDR3 nucleotide sequence: TGTGCCAGCAGTGAAAGGGGGTATCAGCCCCAGCATTTT. Protein product: CASSERGYQPQHF.

This clone was recorded once. The chain couples TRBV7-3 to TRBJ1-6; D possibly corresponds to TRBD1 (6 bases). This CDR3 spans 13 amino acids. From germline, CDR1 is SGHTA and CDR2 FQGTGA. Trimming cost V 4 bases and J 10 bases, with 11 bases left between them. The CDR3 region is CASSSQTGSPLHF. The CDR3 DNA sequence: TGTGCCAGCAGCTCCCAGACAGGATCACCCCTCCACTTT. The full variable domain, with the rest looked up from reference TRBV7-3 and TRBJ1-6, is GAGVSQTPSNKVTEKGKYVELRCDPISGHTALYWYRQSLGQGPEFLIYFQGTGAADDSGLPNDRFFAVRPEGSVSTLKIQRTERGDSAVYLCASSSQTGSPLHFGNGTRLTVT.

This chain links TRBV5-1 with TRBJ1-2; unclear D gene. This CDR3 comprises 16 residues. Germline assignment: CDR1 SGHRS and CDR2 YFSETQ. V was trimmed by 1 base and J by 0 bases, leaving 13 bases between them. Here the CDR3 DNA reads TGCGCCAGCAGCTTGAATTTTCCAGGATCTAACTATGGCTACACCTTC. This gives the protein CASSLNFPGSNYGYTF.

This chain uses TRBV11-2 with TRBJ2-4; TRBD1 matches 9 bases. The CDR3 runs 14 residues. CDR1 SGHAT and CDR2 FQNNGV come from the germline V gene. Unmatched junction bases numbered 6, after V lost 5 bases and J lost 7 bases. The CDR3 loop reads CASSPGTGRNIQYF. The CDR3 nucleotides are TGTGCCAGCAGCCCCGGGACAGGGAGGAACATTCAGTACTTC.

This chain joins TRBV30 and TRBJ1-1; D gene ambiguous. The CDR3 sequence is 13 residues long. Germline CDR1 reads GTSNPN; CDR2 reads SVGIG (reference sequence). The V and J ends lost 3 bases and 6 bases respectively, with 14 bases between them. CDR3 loop: CAWRAQVVAEAFF. In nucleotides, the CDR3 is TGTGCCTGGAGGGCCCAGGTAGTCGCTGAAGCTTTCTTT.

The chain has TRBV15 and TRBJ1-4; no definite D call. Germline lookup yields CDR1 LNHNV and CDR2 YYDKDF (reference sequence). This CDR3 is 12 amino acids long. V gave up 1 base and J gave up 12 bases, with 9 bases separating them. CDR3 amino acids: CATSRVERELFF. Here the CDR3 DNA reads TGTGCCACCAGCAGAGTCGAACGGGAACTGTTTTTT.

The gene calls are TRBV18 and TRBJ2-2; 7 bases are a match to TRBD1. J gave up 1 base and V 5 bases, and 4 bases lay outside the gene matches. Germline-derived CDR1 and CDR2 are KGHSH and LQKENI. The CDR3 is made up of 15 amino acids. The CDR3: CASSIRDRNTGELFF. The CDR3 bases are TGTGCCAGCTCAATCCGGGACAGGAACACCGGGGAGCTGTTTTTT.

The chain uses TRBV28 and TRBJ1-5; D is perhaps TRBD1 (5 bases). Between the trimmed V and J ends, which lost 2 bases and 7 bases, there was a span of 12 bases. This CDR3 is 14 amino acids long. Germline V gives CDR1 MDHEN, CDR2 SYDVKM. This CDR3 is CASSLRSGIQPQHF. As DNA, the CDR3 is TGTGCCAGCAGTTTAAGGTCAGGGATCCAGCCCCAGCATTTT.

The V call is TRBV2, the J call TRBJ2-7; TRBD1 is a possible D gene (6 bases). V lost 6 bases, J lost 2 bases, and 20 bases lay in between. CDR1 and CDR2 (germline): SNHLY, FYNNEI. CDR3 length: 16 amino acids. The CDR3 is CASSLRTVAPPYEQYF. For the CDR3, the DNA is TGTGCCAGCAGCCTTAGGACAGTTGCACCCCCCTACGAGCAGTACTTC. Supplemented by reference TRBV2 and TRBJ2-7, the full variable domain reads EPEVTQTPSHQVTQMGQEVILRCVPISNHLYFYWYRQILGQKVEFLVSFYNNEISEKSEIFDDQFSVERPDGSNFTLKIRSTKLEDSAMYFCASSLRTVAPPYEQYFGPGTRLTVT.

The chain recombines TRBV10-1 with TRBJ2-7; TRBD2 is a possible D gene (5 bases). CDR1 is WNHNN, CDR2 SYGVQD, per germline (reference sequence). The CDR3 sequence is 14 residues long. With 6 bases removed from V and 2 bases from J, the gap between germline ends came to 14 bases. The CDR3, as DNA: TGCGCCAGCAGGGACGCGGGTCACCCCTACGAGCAGTACTTC. Translating gives CASRDAGHPYEQYF.

This sequence joins TRBV28 and TRBJ2-7; the D is unclear. Germline V gene lookup returns CDR1 MDHEN and CDR2 SYDVKM. CDR3 length equals 11 residues. Between the trimmed V and J ends, which lost 8 bases and 3 bases, there was a span of 8 bases. CDR3 amino acids: CASANLYEQYF. In nucleotides, the CDR3 is TGTGCCAGCGCGAACCTCTACGAGCAGTACTTC.

The rearrangement uses TRBV6-5 and TRBJ2-6, with D perhaps TRBD2 (5 bases). The length of the CDR3 is 14 residues. The germline CDR1 and CDR2 sequences are MNHEY and SVGAGI. The V and J ends lost 7 bases and 3 bases respectively, with 10 bases between them. The DNA for the CDR3 is TGTGCCAGCATTGGAGGTAGTGGGGCCAACGTCCTGACTTTC. This encodes CASIGGSGANVLTF.

The chain joins TRBV5-5 to TRBJ2-2, with a weak D call TRBD1 (5 bases). In germline, CDR1 is SGHKS, CDR2 YYEKEE (reference sequence). The V and J ends lost 4 bases and 1 base respectively, with 8 bases between them. The CDR3 consists of 14 residues. In DNA form, the CDR3 reads TGTGCCAGCAGCCTCGGACAGAACACCGGGGAGCTGTTTTTT. Encoded protein: CASSLGQNTGELFF.

This clone is a singleton in its sample. The chain combines TRBV13 with TRBJ2-1, with 7 bases fitting TRBD1. CDR1 is PRHDT, CDR2 FYEKMQ, per germline (reference sequence). The CDR3 consists of 13 residues. Trimming at V came to 6 bases and at J to 5 bases, leaving 4 bases not matched to a gene. The CDR3 bases are TGTGCCAGCAGTAGACAGGGCAACAATGAGCAGTTCTTC. Its translation is CASSRQGNNEQFF.

The chain joins TRBV10-1 to TRBJ2-5; 7 bases align to TRBD2. CDR1 and CDR2 from the germline V gene are WNHNN and SYGVQD (reference sequence). The ends lost 2 bases at V and 4 bases at J; junction bases unmatched: 7. This CDR3 contains 15 residues. The DNA of the CDR3 is TGCGCCAGCAGTGAGGGTTCTAGCGGTGGAGAGACCCAGTACTTC. It specifies CASSEGSSGGETQYF.

The J gene is TRBJ2-1, the V gene TRBV30; D call uncertain. The CDR3 runs to 14 residues. The germline V gene has CDR1 GTSNPN and CDR2 SVGIG (reference sequence). Trimming pared 0 bases from V and 3 bases from J, leaving 9 bases between. Here the CDR3 reads CAWSVQVSYNEQFF. In DNA form, the CDR3 reads TGTGCCTGGAGTGTCCAGGTTAGCTACAATGAGCAGTTCTTC. The full variable domain, completed using reference TRBV30 and TRBJ2-1, is SQTIHQWPATLVQPVGSPLSLECTVEGTSNPNLYWYRQAAGRGLQLLFYSVGIGQISSEVPQNLSASRPQDRQFILSSKKLLLSDSGFYLCAWSVQVSYNEQFFGPGTRLTVL.

The chain carries TRBV27 and TRBJ2-7, with 7 nucleotides matching TRBD2. The length of the CDR3 is 14 residues. J lost 4 bases, V lost 2 bases, and 5 bases had no gene match. Germline V gene sequence: CDR1 MNHEY, CDR2 SMNVEV (reference sequence). The DNA of the CDR3 is TGTGCCAGCAGTTTAGGCGGGAGAGGATACGAGCAGTACTTC. Protein: CASSLGGRGYEQYF.

The chain has TRBV18 and TRBJ2-5; TRBD1 is a possible D gene (5 bases). There are 15 residues in the CDR3. Germline V gene lookup returns CDR1 KGHSH and CDR2 LQKENI. With 5 bases removed from V and 1 base from J, the gap between germline ends came to 14 bases. The CDR3 DNA reads as TGTGCCAGCTCAGCAGTAATGGGGCCCCAAGAGACCCAGTACTTC. Its translation: CASSAVMGPQETQYF.

The gene calls are TRBV9 and TRBJ2-3, with 7 bases lining up with TRBD2. Losses at the gene ends were 0 bases for V and 5 bases for J; bases not matched to a gene: 3. Germline CDR1 and CDR2: SGDLS and YYNGEE. The CDR3 has 14 residues. This CDR3 reads CASSVGLAEDTQYF. As DNA, the CDR3 is TGTGCCAGCAGCGTAGGACTAGCTGAAGATACGCAGTATTTT.

This chain links TRBV7-9 with TRBJ2-7; tentative D call: TRBD2 (6 bases). Trimming took off 5 bases at V and 5 bases at J, with 13 bases between the two ends. The CDR3 totals 13 residues. Looked up from germline, CDR1 is SEHNR and CDR2 is FQNEAQ (reference sequence). This CDR3 is CASSQAGYHEQYF. As DNA, the CDR3 is TGTGCCAGCAGCCAGGCGGGGTACCACGAGCAGTACTTC.

The chain carries TRBV5-1 and TRBJ2-3; 11 bases are a match to TRBD1. Germline CDR1 reads SGHRS; CDR2 reads YFSETQ. The length of the CDR3 is 16 residues. Trimming removed 4 bases from V and 2 bases from J; junction bases left unmatched: 6. Here the CDR3 reads CASSLRTGGSTDTQYF. CDR3 DNA sequence: TGCGCCAGCAGCCTCCGGACAGGGGGCTCCACAGATACGCAGTATTTT. The entire variable domain, with the rest obtained from reference TRBV5-1 and TRBJ2-3, is as follows: KAGVTQTPRYLIKTRGQQVTLSCSPISGHRSVSWYQQTPGQGLQFLFEYFSETQRNKGNFPGRFSGRQFSNSRSEMNVSTLELGDSALYLCASSLRTGGSTDTQYFGPGTRLTVL.

The chain carries TRBV12-1 and TRBJ1-3; the table's D call, TRBD1, was not checked against the DNA. TRBV12-1 is labeled a pseudogene. This CDR3 contains 15 residues. Written as DNA, the CDR3 is TGTGCCAGCAGCTTTGAGGGACAGGCTCTAAACACCATATATTTT. As protein: CASSFEGQALNTIYF.

The V and J genes are TRBV2 and TRBJ2-2; 7 bases fit TRBD2. The junction had 10 bases not matched to a gene; V was cut back by 6 bases and J by 6 bases. CDR1 is SNHLY and CDR2 is FYNNEI in the germline V gene. This CDR3 has 15 amino acids. CDR3 sequence: CASRWEGWGAGELFF. CDR3 DNA sequence: TGTGCCAGCAGGTGGGAGGGCTGGGGTGCCGGGGAGCTGTTTTTT.

DNA for the CDR3: TGTGCCAGCAGCTTACAGGACAGGGGCCCCTACGAGCAGTACTTC. Its protein product is CASSLQDRGPYEQYF. The chain employs TRBV7-6 and TRBJ2-7; 9 nucleotides align to TRBD1. The CDR3 consists of 15 residues. V lost 2 bases and J lost 2; bases outside the gene matches: 4. From germline, CDR1 is SGHVS and CDR2 FNYEAQ. Looking up the rest from reference TRBV7-6 and TRBJ2-7 gives the full variable domain: GAGVSQSPRYKVTKRGQDVALRCDPISGHVSLYWYRQALGQGPEFLTYFNYEAQQDKSGLPNDRFSAERPEGSISTLTIQRTEQRDSAMYRCASSLQDRGPYEQYFGPGTRLTVT.

The V call is TRBV5-6, the J call TRBJ1-1, with TRBD1 as a possible D gene (5 bases). Germline V gives CDR1 SGHDT, CDR2 YYEEEE. Trimming pared 1 base from V and 11 bases from J, leaving 12 bases between. This CDR3 is built from 12 residues. CDR3 amino acids: CASSLTGGVAFF. CDR3 DNA: TGTGCCAGCAGCTTGACGGGGGGGGTTGCTTTCTTT.

This clone was picked up one time. The chain uses TRBV14 and TRBJ2-7, with D perhaps matching TRBD1 (6 bases). V dropped 1 base and J dropped 4 bases, with 11 bases sitting between them. The CDR3 extends over 14 amino acids. Germline V gene data show CDR1 as SGHDN and CDR2 as FVKESK. This CDR3 reads CASSQVTGSYEQYF. The DNA for the CDR3 is TGTGCCAGCAGCCAAGTTACAGGGTCGTACGAGCAGTACTTC.